The rows below give T cell receptor beta chains drawn from one sample of a study of cytomegalovirus exposure and HLA in healthy donors. Sequencing was performed with immunoSEQ multiplex PCR; in TCRdb, only in-frame clones are kept and a portion is missing. The profile covers about 210,000 clones, with 70% to 90% appearing a single time and around 0.3% taken by the ten largest. Sequenced: PBMCs. The receptors come from a woman aged 25 to 45 in good health and CMV-seronegative. Both conserved end residues are part of each CDR3. A D gene is named only where the DNA matches it firmly. A clone size is listed for some rows: how often the clone was seen (once, few, many), or a class if it is expanded.

D	V	J	size	DNA	CDR3
TRBD2	TRBV5-4	TRBJ2-4	.	TGTGCCAGCAGCCCCGGTCTAGCGGGAGCCAAAAACATTCAGTACTTC	CASSPGLAGAKNIQYF
.	TRBV30	TRBJ2-7	.	TGTGCCTGGAGCGGCCAGGGTTACGAGCAGTACTTC	CAWSGQGYEQYF
TRBD2	TRBV13	TRBJ2-1	.	TGTGCCAGCATTTTACTAGCGGGAGGGATCAATGAGCAGTTCTTC	CASILLAGGINEQFF
TRBD1	TRBV5-1	TRBJ2-7	once	TGCGCCAGCAGCTTGGCCTCGGGACAGGGAGTTCCCGAGCAGTACTTC	CASSLASGQGVPEQYF
.	TRBV7-6	TRBJ1-1	.	TGTGCCAGCAGCCCCTATGGGGCCATTATGAACACTGAAGCTTTCTTT	CASSPYGAIMNTEAFF
.	TRBV25-1	TRBJ2-7	.	TGTGCCAGCAGTGTGGGACTGCTCTACGAGCAGTACTTC	CASSVGLLYEQYF
.	TRBV9	TRBJ2-7	.	TGTGCCAGCAGCGTAGGGGGTGACAGTGCCTACGAGCAGTACTTC	CASSVGGDSAYEQYF
TRBD1	TRBV27	TRBJ1-4	.	TGTGCCAGCAGTTTCGGACAGGGTAATGAAAAACTGTTTTTT	CASSFGQGNEKLFF
.	TRBV2	TRBJ2-7	.	TGTGCCAGCAGTGGGCAGGCCTACGAGCAGTACTTC	CASSGQAYEQYF
TRBD1	TRBV27	TRBJ2-1	.	TGTGCCAGCAGCTCCAACCCTCGGGACAGGGGGGTGTTCTTC	CASSSNPRDRGVFF
TRBD2	TRBV4-1	TRBJ2-2	.	TGCGCCAGCAGCCAAGGGCTAGCGGGAGTGCGAACCGGGGAGCTGTTTTTT	CASSQGLAGVRTGELFF
TRBD2	TRBV13	TRBJ2-1	.	TGTGCCAGCGGGACTAGAGGAGACAATGAGCAGTTCTTC	CASGTRGDNEQFF
TRBD1	TRBV2	TRBJ1-3	.	TGTGCCAGCAGTGTCCTCCGGGACAGCGGAAACACCATATATTTT	CASSVLRDSGNTIYF
.	TRBV2	TRBJ2-2	.	TGTGCCAGCGCGGCGGATGTGTTGTCCGGGGAGCTGTTTTTT	CASAADVLSGELFF
.	TRBV5-1	TRBJ2-6	.	TGCGCCAGCACCCCCCGAGTCGGTGGGGCCAACGTCCTGACTTTC	CASTPRVGGANVLTF
.	TRBV2	TRBJ2-3	.	TGTGCCAGCAGGAAAGGGGGAGACGGCACAGATACGCAGTATTTT	CASRKGGDGTDTQYF
TRBD1	TRBV5-1	TRBJ2-1	.	TGCGCCAGCAGCTTGGGCAGGGGGCAGGGTGGTGTTTCCTACAATGAGCAGTTCTTC	CASSLGRGQGGVSYNEQFF
TRBD1	TRBV9	TRBJ2-3	.	TGTGCCAGCAGCCGGGACAGCCCCAGCACAGATACGCAGTATTTT	CASSRDSPSTDTQYF
.	TRBV19	TRBJ2-1	.	TGTGCCAGTAGTATAGAACAGGGTCAGTTCTCCTACAATGAGCAGTTCTTC	CASSIEQGQFSYNEQFF
.	TRBV7-6	TRBJ1-1	.	TGTGCCAGCAGCCAAGACAGTTACACTGAAGCTTTCTTT	CASSQDSYTEAFF
.	TRBV28	TRBJ1-1	few	TGTGCCAGCAGTCCCGGGACAAGGAACACTGAAGCTTTCTTT	CASSPGTRNTEAFF
.	TRBV5-1	TRBJ1-2	.	TGCGCCAGCAGCTTGGGGGCCGAGTTCAACTATGGCTACACCTTC	CASSLGAEFNYGYTF
TRBD1	TRBV6-4	TRBJ1-4	.	TGTGCCAGCAGTGACCGAATTTGCGGGACAGCGGAGGATGAAAAACTGTTTTTT	CASSDRICGTAEDEKLFF
.	TRBV5-1	TRBJ1-1	.	TGCGCCAGCAGCTGGCACAGGGCTAACACTGAAGCTTTCTTT	CASSWHRANTEAFF
TRBD1	TRBV4-1	TRBJ1-1	.	TGCGCCAGCAGCCAAGTTGGGACAGGGAACACTGAAGCTTTCTTT	CASSQVGTGNTEAFF
.	TRBV6-1	TRBJ2-1	.	TGTGCCAGCAGTGAAGACCGGGGAACTTCCTACAATGAGCAGTTCTTC	CASSEDRGTSYNEQFF
.	TRBV29-1	TRBJ2-7	once	TGCAGCGGGGGAGGGGGCTCCTACGAGCAGTACTTC	CSGGGGSYEQYF
.	TRBV2	TRBJ2-3	few	TGTGCCAGCAGTGAAAGTTGGAGGGGGGGGATAGATACGCAGTATTTT	CASSESWRGGIDTQYF
.	TRBV21-1	TRBJ2-4	.	TGTGCCAGCGGAGAGACGCTTCTAGCCAAAAACATTCAGTACTTC	CASGETLLAKNIQYF
TRBD1	TRBV28	TRBJ2-5	.	TGTGCCAGCAGTTCCACTGACAGGGGGCGCGGTGAGACCCAGTACTTC	CASSSTDRGRGETQYF
TRBD2	TRBV2	TRBJ2-1	once	TGTGCCAGCAGGGGGGTAGCGGGACCCAATCTTAGCTCCTACAATGAGCAGTTCTTC	CASRGVAGPNLSSYNEQFF
.	TRBV2	TRBJ2-5	.	TGTGCCAGCAGTGAAGTGGGGCAGCAAGAGACCCAGTACTTC	CASSEVGQQETQYF
TRBD2	TRBV5-1	TRBJ2-1	.	TGCGCCAGCAGCCAAACTAGCGGGGGCAACAATGAGCAGTTCTTC	CASSQTSGGNNEQFF
TRBD1	TRBV12-5	TRBJ2-7	.	TGTGCTAGTGGTACGGGACAGGGAATTTACGAGCAGTACTTC	CASGTGQGIYEQYF
.	TRBV6-1	TRBJ1-4	.	TGTGCAAGTTCCGGACAGCCCAATGAAAAACTGTTTTTT	CASSGQPNEKLFF
TRBD2	TRBV6-1	TRBJ2-1	.	TGTGCCAGCAGTGAACCGGGGCTAGCGGGGGCTAACTACAATGAGCAGTTCTTC	CASSEPGLAGANYNEQFF
.	TRBV28	TRBJ2-7	.	TGTGCCAGCAGTTTAATGGGGCTCGAGCAGTACTTC	CASSLMGLEQYF
.	TRBV2	TRBJ1-1	.	TGTGCCAGCATAATGGACAGAGCAAACACTGAAGCTTTCTTT	CASIMDRANTEAFF
TRBD2	TRBV9	TRBJ2-3	.	TGTGCCAGCAGCGTAGGAAGGACTAGCGGGAGCACAGATACGCAGTATTTT	CASSVGRTSGSTDTQYF
.	TRBV7-8	TRBJ2-5	.	TGTGCCAGCAGCCCCAGGGTGGGAGAGACCCAGTACTTC	CASSPRVGETQYF
.	TRBV27	TRBJ2-7	.	TGTGCCAGCAGTTACCAGAGGTCCTACGAGCAGTACTTC	CASSYQRSYEQYF
TRBD1	TRBV18	TRBJ1-1	.	TGTGCCAGCTCACCACCAGGGACAGGGGGCGAAGCTTTCTTT	CASSPPGTGGEAFF
TRBD1	TRBV5-6	TRBJ2-3	.	TGTGCCAGCAGCCCCCCGGACAGGGGGCCCGAGACGGCCCCAGATACGCAGTATTTT	CASSPPDRGPETAPDTQYF
.	TRBV6-1	TRBJ1-1	.	TGTGCCAGCAGTGAAATGTTAGACGGGGTCACTGAAGCTTTCTTT	CASSEMLDGVTEAFF
.	TRBV5-6	TRBJ2-2	once	TGTGCTACAGCGGAGGGCACCGGGGAGCTGTTTTTT	CATAEGTGELFF
.	TRBV7-9	TRBJ1-3	.	TGTGCCAGCAGCCCGCGGGGGGCATCTGGAAACACCATATATTTT	CASSPRGASGNTIYF
.	TRBV6-1	TRBJ2-7	once	TGTGCCAGCAGTGAAATCCAATCCAACTACGAGCAGTACTTC	CASSEIQSNYEQYF
TRBD2	TRBV7-2	TRBJ2-7	.	TGTGCCAGCAGCGTTACTAGCGGGGGGACCTACGAGCAGTACTTC	CASSVTSGGTYEQYF
TRBD2	TRBV7-9	TRBJ2-7	once	TGTGCCAGCAGCTTAGCTAGCGGGGGGCCTCACTACGAGCAGTACTTC	CASSLASGGPHYEQYF
.	TRBV28	TRBJ1-1	.	TGTGCCAGCAGTTTGATCCAGGACTCTGAAGCTTTCTTT	CASSLIQDSEAFF
.	TRBV5-6	TRBJ1-1	.	TGTGCCAGCAGCTTGGCTGTCGGGGTTGTGGCTTTCTTT	CASSLAVGVVAFF
TRBD1	TRBV5-1	TRBJ1-1	few	TGCGCCAGCAGCCCGACAGGGCGCGCGGGGACTTTCTTT	CASSPTGRAGTFF